One and the same sample provided the 21 T cell receptor beta chains below, sequenced in a study of CD8+ T cells in alopecia areata. Treatment indicated: oral pan-JAK inhibitor, 5-10 mg twice daily. As the sequencing template, cDNA was produced by extracting RNA and reverse transcribing it. TCRdb keeps only in-frame clones here, not all; method: immunoSEQ multiplex PCR. The data contain a few hundred thousand clones, 30% to 40% of them seen just once; the ten biggest clones take up 0.48%. Sequencing was performed on CD4+ T cells sorted from blood, taken between weeks 30 and 35, from a patient treated with tofacitinib. These receptors were collected from a human donor with alopecia areata.

This chain joins TRBV30 and TRBJ2-4; D ambiguous. The CDR3 totals 13 residues. V lost 2 bases and J 5 bases, leaving 10 bases between the germline ends. Germline V lookup: CDR1 GTSNPN, CDR2 SVGIG (reference sequence). CDR3 protein: CAWSPGFENIQYF. CDR3 DNA sequence: TGTGCCTGGAGTCCTGGGTTCGAAAACATTCAGTACTTC. The whole variable domain, filled in from reference TRBV30 and TRBJ2-4, reads SQTIHQWPATLVQPVGSPLSLECTVEGTSNPNLYWYRQAAGRGLQLLFYSVGIGQISSEVPQNLSASRPQDRQFILSSKKLLLSDSGFYLCAWSPGFENIQYFGAGTRLSVL.

The table lists this clone with a few counts. This sequence joins TRBV29-1 and TRBJ1-2; D not resolved. The CDR3 length is 15 residues. Germline-derived CDR1 and CDR2 are SQVTM and ANQGSEA. Trimming took off 6 bases at V and 5 bases at J, with 22 bases between the two ends. CDR3 loop: CSVYYMNRPSYGYTF. CDR3 nucleotide sequence: TGCAGCGTCTACTATATGAACCGCCCCTCGTATGGCTACACCTTC.

The rearrangement uses TRBV5-6 and TRBJ1-2; D may be TRBD1 (6 bases). Germline assignment: CDR1 SGHDT and CDR2 YYEEEE. The V gene lost 7 bases and the J gene lost 6 bases, with 22 bases spanning the gap. The CDR3 is 15 residues long. The CDR3 DNA reads TGTGCCAGCCGCGTCCGGGGGGCGAAAGGGGATGGCTACACCTTC. Protein sequence: CASRVRGAKGDGYTF.

The chain employs TRBV4-2 and TRBJ2-7, with D unclear. Germline CDR1 reads LGHNA; CDR2 reads YNFKEQ. Trimming cost V 0 bases and J 2 bases, with 8 bases left between them. The CDR3 totals 14 residues. CDR3 loop: CASSQEGQTYEQYF. The CDR3 coding sequence is TGTGCCAGCAGCCAAGAAGGCCAGACCTACGAGCAGTACTTC.

This clone appeared a few times. V is TRBV7-6 and J is TRBJ2-6; D call uncertain. Per germline, CDR1 SGHVS and CDR2 FNYEAQ. This CDR3 is built from 16 residues. Trimming shortened V by 2 bases and J by 2 bases, and 10 bases separated the two germline ends. CDR3 nucleotide sequence: TGTGCCAGCAGCTTACCTCCTTGGGCTGGGGCCAACGTCCTGACTTTC. It translates to CASSLPPWAGANVLTF.

This sequence joins TRBV18 and TRBJ1-2; no definite D call. CDR3 length: 13 amino acids. The V and J ends lost 3 bases and 2 bases respectively, with 7 bases between them. Germline V gene sequence: CDR1 KGHSH, CDR2 LQKENI. The chain's CDR3 is CASSPQENYGYTF. CDR3 in DNA: TGTGCCAGCTCACCGCAGGAGAACTATGGCTACACCTTC.

The chain couples TRBV30 to TRBJ1-1, with 9 nucleotides matching TRBD1. Germline CDR1 GTSNPN, CDR2 SVGIG (reference sequence). Germline trimming cut 4 bases from V and 0 bases from J; bases unmatched to any gene: 3. The CDR3 runs to 14 residues. CDR3: CAWKGDRVNTEAFF. In nucleotides, the CDR3 is TGTGCCTGGAAGGGGGACAGGGTGAACACTGAAGCTTTCTTT.

This clone was seen a few times. This chain uses TRBV5-4 with TRBJ1-1; D may be TRBD1 (5 bases). The germline V gene has CDR1 SGHNT and CDR2 YYREEE (reference sequence). This CDR3 is 14 amino acids long. Trimming removed 2 bases from V and 2 bases from J, with 10 bases in between. CDR3 region: CASSFGGANTEAFF. DNA of the CDR3: TGTGCCAGCAGCTTCGGGGGAGCAAACACTGAAGCTTTCTTT.

The chain has TRBV6-5 and TRBJ2-1, with D unresolved. The CDR3 is made up of 13 amino acids. V lost 2 bases, J lost 10 bases, and 12 bases lay in between. Germline values: CDR1 MNHEY, CDR2 SVGAGI. CDR3 coding DNA: TGTGCCAGCAGTTACGGTTGGCCTGGGGAGCAGTTCTTC. Its protein is CASSYGWPGEQFF.

This chain's CDR3 is CASSSLRQGRVPYGYTF. As DNA, the CDR3 is TGTGCCAGCAGCTCCCTACGACAGGGAAGGGTTCCCTATGGCTACACCTTC. The chain has TRBV11-2 and TRBJ1-2, with TRBD1 matching over 7 bases. CDR1 and CDR2 from the germline V gene are SGHAT and FQNNGV. Trimming took 4 bases from V and 4 from J; bases not matched to a gene: 15. The CDR3 contains 17 residues.

V gene TRBV30 combines with J gene TRBJ2-7; 10 nucleotides line up with TRBD1. V trimming: 4 bases; J trimming: 4 bases; junction bases outside the gene matches: 7. The CDR3 runs 14 residues. Germline V gene data show CDR1 as GTSNPN and CDR2 as SVGIG (reference sequence). The CDR3 loop reads CAWTPGQGIYEQYF. CDR3 bases: TGTGCCTGGACACCGGGACAGGGGATTTACGAGCAGTACTTC.

The V and J genes are TRBV9 and TRBJ1-1; TRBD1 is a possible D gene (5 bases). There are 15 residues in the CDR3. Trimming cost V 0 bases and J 0 bases, with 9 bases left between them. From germline, CDR1 is SGDLS and CDR2 YYNGEE. In DNA, the CDR3 is TGTGCCAGCAGCGTAGATCAGGGTTTGAACACTGAAGCTTTCTTT. As protein: CASSVDQGLNTEAFF.

The genes are TRBV30 and TRBJ1-1; D gene unclear. Deletions cut 0 bases from V and 6 bases from J, with 11 bases between. The CDR3 is 13 amino acids. Germline V gene data show CDR1 as GTSNPN and CDR2 as SVGIG (reference sequence). CDR3 amino acids: CAWSVRSGAEAFF. The CDR3 DNA follows: TGTGCCTGGAGTGTACGTTCCGGCGCTGAAGCTTTCTTT.

The rearrangement uses TRBV9 and TRBJ2-1, with 12 bases identical to TRBD2. V lost 4 bases to trimming and J lost 7 bases; unmatched junction nucleotides: 6. The CDR3 contains 15 residues. Germline-derived CDR1 and CDR2 are SGDLS and YYNGEE. This CDR3 reads CASSKTSGSANEQFF. CDR3 coding DNA: TGTGCCAGCAGCAAGACTAGCGGGAGTGCGAATGAGCAGTTCTTC.

The chain joins TRBV4-1 to TRBJ1-5; weak D call: TRBD1 (5 bases). Germline CDR1 is MGHRA and CDR2 is YSYEKL. The CDR3 loop spans 15 amino acids. V lost 4 bases, J lost 3 bases, and 13 bases lay in between. The CDR3 DNA sequence: TGCGCCAGCAGCCTTCTCCAGGGATTCAATCAGCCCCAGCATTTT. Protein: CASSLLQGFNQPQHF.

This clone was picked up a small number of times. The chain carries TRBV10-1 and TRBJ2-1, with unresolved D. The V and J ends lost 1 base and 6 bases respectively, with 7 bases between them. Germline values: CDR1 WNHNN, CDR2 SYGVQD (reference sequence). The CDR3 contains 13 residues. CDR3 amino acids: CASSEYPSNEQFF. As DNA, the CDR3 is TGCGCCAGCAGTGAGTACCCCTCCAATGAGCAGTTCTTC.

The chain links TRBV7-8 to TRBJ2-7; D may be TRBD2 (6 bases). The germline V gene encodes CDR1 SGHVS and CDR2 FQNEAQ. CDR3 length: 15 amino acids. Trimming removed 1 base from V and 2 bases from J, with 12 bases in between. The CDR3 DNA reads TGTGCCAGCAGCTTAGGCCTAGCGCCAACCTACGAGCAGTACTTC. Translation: CASSLGLAPTYEQYF.

The chain uses TRBV30 and TRBJ1-5; a weak D match, TRBD1 (6 bases). Germline values: CDR1 GTSNPN, CDR2 SVGIG (reference sequence). The CDR3 length is 13 residues. Trimming cost V 4 bases and J 2 bases, with 9 bases left between them. The chain's CDR3 is CAWKGGGNQPQHF. CDR3 DNA sequence: TGTGCCTGGAAAGGGGGGGGCAATCAGCCCCAGCATTTT.

V and J are TRBV19 and TRBJ1-1, with D possibly TRBD1 on 6 matching bases. Germline-derived CDR1 and CDR2 are LNHDA and SQIVND (reference sequence). This CDR3 is 15 amino acids long. Trimming took 3 bases from V and 11 from J, leaving 22 bases between them. The CDR3 sequence is CASSMGDGGVSPAFF. The CDR3, as DNA: TGTGCCAGTAGTATGGGAGACGGGGGCGTTTCCCCCGCTTTCTTT.

The CDR3 DNA is TGTGCCAGCAGTTACTCTAGAGTCCTCACTGAAGCTTTCTTT. Its translation: CASSYSRVLTEAFF. The rearrangement joins TRBV6-5 to TRBJ1-1; no definite D call. Trimming cost V 0 bases and J 4 bases, with 9 bases left between them. Germline CDR1 MNHEY, CDR2 SVGAGI. The CDR3 totals 14 residues.

This clone was counted between two and nine times. The chain carries TRBV7-2 and TRBJ2-7; D gene uncertain. From germline, CDR1 is SGHTA and CDR2 FQGNSA. The V end lost 2 bases, the J end lost 0 bases, and 11 bases lay between the germline ends. This CDR3 has 15 residues. CDR3 region: CASSLRLFSSYEQYF. The CDR3 DNA follows: TGTGCCAGCAGCTTACGTCTCTTCAGCTCCTACGAGCAGTACTTC.